One and the same sample provided the 12 T cell receptor beta chains below, sequenced in a study of blood T cells in healthy people across ages. A second PCR of 7 to 11 cycles used a sample-barcoded 5' primer and a J-beta primer mix. A single record per CDR3 protein comes from TCRdb applying MiXCR to the 5' RACE reads. Of 1.4 million or so distinct CDR3 sequences listed, approximately 43% were seen once; the top ten hold around 4%. The sample comprised blood. The receptors stem from a woman younger than 30 in good health.

V usage is TRBV6-6 and J usage is TRBJ1-1; D unresolved. Deletions cut 6 bases from V and 6 bases from J, with 11 bases between. Looked up from germline, CDR1 is MNHNY and CDR2 is SVGAGI (reference sequence). The CDR3 contains 12 residues. The CDR3 protein is CASSPSGSEAFF. For the CDR3, the DNA is TGTGCCAGCAGCCCCTCGGGGTCTGAAGCTTTCTTT.

The CDR3 DNA reads as TGTGCCAGCAGCAAAAAGCCTAGCGGGAGTTGTGGAGAGACCCAGTACTTC. This sequence encodes CASSKKPSGSCGETQYF. The gene calls are TRBV21-1 and TRBJ2-5; the listed D gene, TRBD2, was not tested against the DNA. TRBV21-1 is noted as a pseudogene. The CDR3 length is 17 residues.

The chain carries TRBV20-1 and TRBJ2-3; maybe TRBD2 (5 bases). The CDR3 contains 12 residues. The V end was cut by 3 bases, the J end by 5 bases, with 9 bases between. CDR1 is DFQATT, CDR2 SNEGSKA, per germline (reference sequence). The CDR3 DNA follows: TGCAGTGCTAGGGGGAGCGGAGATACGCAGTATTTT. Its protein product is CSARGSGDTQYF.

This chain connects TRBV27 to TRBJ2-1; D may be TRBD2 (6 bases). Germline V gives CDR1 MNHEY, CDR2 SMNVEV (reference sequence). The CDR3 length is 15 residues. V gave up 2 bases and J gave up 3 bases, with 11 bases separating them. The CDR3 region has the DNA TGTGCCAGCAGTTTAATGGAGGGTCGCTACAATGAGCAGTTCTTC. Protein: CASSLMEGRYNEQFF.

The chain combines TRBV7-2 with TRBJ2-7; D possibly corresponds to TRBD1 (5 bases). Trimming cost V 1 base and J 7 bases, with 20 bases left between them. The V gene's germline CDR1 is SGHTA and CDR2 FQGNSA. CDR3 length equals 16 residues. The CDR3 reads CASSLGPRVTYNEQYF. CDR3 bases: TGTGCCAGCAGCTTAGGGCCCAGGGTTACCTACAATGAGCAGTACTTC.

This clonotype was observed a handful of times. V usage is TRBV29-1 and J usage is TRBJ1-5; TRBD1 matches at 8 bases. The CDR3 extends over 13 amino acids. Germline values: CDR1 SQVTM, CDR2 ANQGSEA. Unmatched junction bases numbered 5, after V lost 6 bases and J lost 4 bases. CDR3 DNA sequence: TGCAGCGTGACAGGGGCTCAGAATCAGCCCCAGCATTTT. It encodes CSVTGAQNQPQHF.

This chain connects TRBV11-2 to TRBJ2-7; D is perhaps TRBD2 (6 bases). The CDR3 extends over 17 amino acids. Trimming removed 1 base from V and 4 bases from J, with 20 bases in between. Germline-derived CDR1 and CDR2 are SGHAT and FQNNGV. CDR3 nucleotide sequence: TGTGCCAGCAGCTTAGGGGGGGTGACAGTACGGCCGTACGAGCAGTACTTC. This gives the protein CASSLGGVTVRPYEQYF.

The chain employs TRBV5-6 and TRBJ2-1, with 12 nucleotides matching TRBD2. The CDR3 consists of 15 residues. Germline trimming cut 4 bases from V and 6 bases from J; bases unmatched to any gene: 5. Germline CDR1 SGHDT, CDR2 YYEEEE. CDR3 DNA: TGTGCCAGCAGCCTACCTAGCGGGGGGGGCAATGAGCAGTTCTTC. Amino acids: CASSLPSGGGNEQFF.

Points on this clonotype: One end of the junction does not line up with germline, which may come from a read error. The chain recombines TRBV12-3 or TRBV12-4 with TRBJ1-5; TRBD1 aligns across 7 bases. This CDR3 contains 15 residues. CDR3: CASSEGQTSNQPRHF. For the CDR3, the DNA is TGTGCCAGCAGTGAGGGACAGACTAGCAATCAGCCCCGGCATTTT.

The V call is TRBV4-1, the J call TRBJ1-1, with a possible D match to TRBD1 (6 bases). The CDR3 is 19 residues long. V lost 2 bases and J 0 bases, leaving 22 bases between the germline ends. Germline assignment: CDR1 MGHRA and CDR2 YSYEKL. The CDR3 here is CASSQWPLDRGKVNTEAFF. In nucleotides, the CDR3 is TGCGCCAGCAGCCAATGGCCCTTGGACAGAGGGAAGGTGAACACTGAAGCTTTCTTT.

This clonotype was picked up many times. The J gene is TRBJ2-1, the V gene TRBV4-1; 7 bases are a match to TRBD2. The CDR3 totals 16 residues. Per the germline V gene, CDR1 is MGHRA and CDR2 is YSYEKL. With V trimmed by 2 bases and J by 1 base, 5 bases remained unmatched. This CDR3 is CASSQPGGGSYNEQFF. In DNA, the CDR3 is TGCGCCAGCAGCCAACCGGGGGGAGGGTCCTACAATGAGCAGTTCTTC.

The rearrangement links TRBV6-1 to TRBJ2-1; no reliable D call. The CDR3 totals 15 residues. V gave up 8 bases and J gave up 0 bases, with 14 bases separating them. The germline gives CDR1 MNHNS, CDR2 SASEGT. CDR3 region: CASGSADGSYNEQFF. CDR3 in DNA: TGTGCCAGCGGATCGGCAGACGGCTCCTACAATGAGCAGTTCTTC.